The 29 T cell receptor beta chains listed next were all sequenced from one sample in a study of T cell clones after liver transplantation. Sequencing used immunoSEQ multiplex PCR; TCRdb keeps in-frame clones, though not all of them. Of 55,000 to 75,000 clones listed, around 92% are singletons. This specimen was CD4+ T cells from blood, taken about 25 months after liver transplant. The receptors here all came from a human patient who received a liver transplant. Certain T cells may be donor cells from the graft.

The CDR3 bases are TGTGCCAGCTCAGGGGACTCCCCCTACAATGAGCAGTTCTTC. Translation gives CASSGDSPYNEQFF. V and J are TRBV18 and TRBJ2-1; maybe TRBD2 (6 bases). Germline V gene lookup returns CDR1 KGHSH and CDR2 LQKENI. The length of the CDR3 is 14 residues. The germline V and J ends were trimmed by 5 bases and 2 bases, with 10 bases remaining between them. Drawing the rest from reference TRBV18 and TRBJ2-1, the complete variable domain is NAGVMQNPRHLVRRRGQEARLRCSPMKGHSHVYWYRQLPEEGLKFMVYLQKENIIDESGMPKERFSAEFPKEGPSILRIQQVVRGDSAAYFCASSGDSPYNEQFFGPGTRLTVL.

The gene calls are TRBV7-6 and TRBJ2-2, with D perhaps TRBD1 (6 bases). CDR1 SGHVS and CDR2 FNYEAQ come from the germline V gene. The CDR3 has 15 amino acids. The V end lost 6 bases, the J end lost 7 bases, and 18 bases lay between the germline ends. The CDR3 nucleotides read TGTGCCAGCAGGAATACCACAGACAGGAGCGGGGAGCTGTTTTTT. Translation: CASRNTTDRSGELFF.

The rearrangement uses TRBV5-1 and TRBJ1-1, with D tentatively TRBD1 (5 bases). Trimming left V 4 bases short and J 2 bases short, with 15 bases between. The CDR3 consists of 15 residues. The V gene's germline CDR1 is SGHRS and CDR2 YFSETQ. CDR3 amino acids: CASSVEGPLNTEAFF. The CDR3 DNA reads TGCGCCAGCAGCGTGGAGGGACCGCTAAACACTGAAGCTTTCTTT.

V is TRBV18 and J is TRBJ2-2; D is ambiguous. Germline V gene lookup returns CDR1 KGHSH and CDR2 LQKENI. V dropped 1 base and J dropped 0 bases, with 12 bases sitting between them. The CDR3 extends over 17 amino acids. In DNA form, the CDR3 reads TGTGCCAGCTCACCACAGGTCGGCTTCTCGAACACCGGGGAGCTGTTTTTT. It translates to CASSPQVGFSNTGELFF. The whole variable domain, filled in from reference TRBV18 and TRBJ2-2, reads NAGVMQNPRHLVRRRGQEARLRCSPMKGHSHVYWYRQLPEEGLKFMVYLQKENIIDESGMPKERFSAEFPKEGPSILRIQQVVRGDSAAYFCASSPQVGFSNTGELFFGEGSRLTVL.

This chain uses TRBV5-1 with TRBJ2-3; tentatively, D is TRBD2 (7 bases). Germline-derived CDR1 and CDR2 are SGHRS and YFSETQ. The length of the CDR3 is 13 residues. V lost 6 bases to trimming and J lost 5 bases, with 13 bases between them. DNA of the CDR3: TGCGCCAGCAACCCTAGGGGGGGAGATACGCAGTATTTT. It specifies CASNPRGGDTQYF.

This chain links TRBV5-4 with TRBJ2-5; D possibly corresponds to TRBD2 (7 bases). CDR1 is SGHNT and CDR2 is YYREEE in the germline V gene (reference sequence). CDR3 length: 14 amino acids. Trimming took 4 bases from V and 5 from J, leaving 15 bases between them. The DNA of the CDR3 is TGTGCCAGCAGCAAAGGGGGGGAATGGGAGACCCAGTACTTC. Its translation is CASSKGGEWETQYF.

The CDR3 DNA reads TGTGCCAGCAGTGAAATTGGCATCGTGCGCACTGAAGCTTTCTTT. This encodes CASSEIGIVRTEAFF. The J gene is TRBJ1-1, the V gene TRBV6-1; D is ambiguous. The germline V gene encodes CDR1 MNHNS and CDR2 SASEGT. CDR3 length: 15 residues. Deletions cut 2 bases from V and 4 bases from J, with 14 bases between.

Note on this clone: An end of the junction differs from the germline gene, which may be a read error. The genes are TRBV18 and TRBJ1-1; D perhaps matches TRBD1 (5 bases). Germline V CDR1 and CDR2: KGHSH, LQKENI. This CDR3 spans 14 amino acids. The CDR3 loop is CASSTSSQGTETFF. The CDR3 DNA reads as TGTGCCAGCTCTACAAGTTCCCAGGGCACTGAAACTTTCTTT.

The V and J genes are TRBV18 and TRBJ1-4; no clear D gene. The CDR3 has 13 residues. Trimming removed 3 bases at V and 3 bases at J, with 5 bases between. Germline V gene data show CDR1 as KGHSH and CDR2 as LQKENI. CDR3: CASSPAPNEKLFF. In nucleotides, the CDR3 is TGTGCCAGCTCACCTGCCCCTAATGAAAAACTGTTTTTT.

The chain employs TRBV7-9 and TRBJ2-5; the D is unclear. This CDR3 has 13 amino acids. The ends were cut back, 7 bases at V and 5 bases at J, with 14 bases in the middle. Germline values: CDR1 SEHNR, CDR2 FQNEAQ (reference sequence). The CDR3 spells CASIRSAGETQYF. The CDR3 nucleotides read TGTGCCAGCATCCGAAGCGCCGGGGAGACCCAGTACTTC. The variable domain in full, completed from reference TRBV7-9 and TRBJ2-5, reads DTGVSQNPRHKITKRGQNVTFRCDPISEHNRLYWYRQTLGQGPEFLTYFQNEAQLEKSRLLSDRFSAERPKGSFSTLEIQRTEQGDSAMYLCASIRSAGETQYFGPGTRLLVL.

This clone was counted a few times. The rearrangement links TRBV19 to TRBJ2-1; TRBD2 matches 7 bases. The CDR3 runs to 16 residues. Germline assignment: CDR1 LNHDA and CDR2 SQIVND (reference sequence). V was pared by 1 base and J by 6 bases, with 9 bases of the junction left unmatched. DNA for the CDR3: TGTGCCAGTAGTATAGGAGGAGGACTAGGTCTCAATGAGCAGTTCTTC. It specifies CASSIGGGLGLNEQFF.

The rearrangement links TRBV4-1 to TRBJ2-3; D is possibly TRBD2 (6 bases). CDR1 and CDR2 from the germline V gene are MGHRA and YSYEKL. The CDR3 loop spans 15 amino acids. V shed 3 bases and J shed 2 bases, with 12 bases lying between them. The CDR3: CASSHGEVDTDTQYF. Here the CDR3 DNA reads TGCGCCAGCAGCCACGGGGAGGTAGACACAGATACGCAGTATTTT.

The chain joins TRBV15 to TRBJ2-4; D could derive from TRBD1 or TRBD2 (5 bases each). The V end lost 5 bases, the J end lost 5 bases, and 16 bases lay between the germline ends. The CDR3 is made up of 15 amino acids. In germline, CDR1 is LNHNV, CDR2 YYDKDF (reference sequence). The CDR3 DNA is TGTGCCACCAGCTATAACCGGGACGTACAAAACATTCAGTACTTC. It yields the protein CATSYNRDVQNIQYF. Using reference TRBV15 and TRBJ2-4 for the parts outside the CDR3, the full variable domain is DAMVIQNPRYQVTQFGKPVTLSCSQTLNHNVMYWYQQKSSQAPKLLFHYYDKDFNNEADTPDNFQSRRPNTSFCFLDIRSPGLGDTAMYLCATSYNRDVQNIQYFGAGTRLSVL.

The sample holds a few counts of this clone. The CDR3 is CASTGGDYGYTF. CDR3 coding DNA: TGTGCCAGCACTGGGGGCGACTATGGCTACACCTTC. The V and J genes are TRBV6-1 and TRBJ1-2; D is possibly TRBD1 (6 bases). The CDR3 is 12 amino acids. Germline CDR1 and CDR2: MNHNS and SASEGT. V dropped 7 bases and J dropped 3 bases, with 9 bases sitting between them.

This rearrangement joins TRBV7-3 to TRBJ2-1, with 7 positions matching TRBD1. CDR1 is SGHTA, CDR2 FQGTGA, per germline. The CDR3 totals 14 residues. J was trimmed by 8 bases and V by 5 bases; bases with no gene match: 9. The CDR3 DNA reads TGTGCCAGCAGCCCAGGACAGGTGGGCGATGAGCAGTTCTTC. Translation: CASSPGQVGDEQFF.

This chain joins TRBV11-3 and TRBJ2-3; D perhaps matches TRBD2 (6 bases). Trimming pared 1 base from V and 3 bases from J, leaving 11 bases between. From germline, CDR1 is SGHNT and CDR2 YENEEA. CDR3 size: 15 residues. The CDR3 loop reads CASSLVVGGTDTQYF. CDR3 nucleotide sequence: TGTGCCAGCAGCTTAGTAGTCGGAGGGACAGATACGCAGTATTTT.

This rearrangement joins TRBV5-4 to TRBJ1-1; possible D gene TRBD1, 5 bases. CDR1 and CDR2 from the germline V gene are SGHNT and YYREEE (reference sequence). There are 16 residues in the CDR3. Trimming cost V 4 bases and J 4 bases, with 20 bases left between them. The CDR3 reads CASSGLGRTKGTEAFF. CDR3 nucleotides: TGTGCCAGCAGCGGATTGGGTAGGACAAAAGGCACTGAAGCTTTCTTT.

The CDR3 spells CASSQEGLAGFPYNEQFF. CDR3 coding DNA: TGCGCCAGCAGCCAAGAAGGACTAGCGGGGTTCCCCTACAATGAGCAGTTCTTC. V is TRBV4-1 and J is TRBJ2-1; 12 bases match TRBD2. The V and J ends lost 0 bases and 2 bases, in that order; junction bases with no gene match: 5. CDR3 length: 18 amino acids. Germline values: CDR1 MGHRA, CDR2 YSYEKL.

The V and J genes are TRBV6-5 and TRBJ2-5; 8 bases are shared with TRBD1. After removal of 4 bases from V and 2 bases from J, the junction contained 3 bases not matched to a gene. The CDR3 spans 14 residues. The V gene's germline CDR1 is MNHEY and CDR2 SVGAGI. The CDR3 bases are TGTGCCAGCAGTTCCCGGACAGGGCAAGAGACCCAGTACTTC. This sequence encodes CASSSRTGQETQYF.

This chain joins TRBV5-6 and TRBJ1-3, with TRBD1 as a possible D gene (6 bases). CDR1 SGHDT and CDR2 YYEEEE come from the germline V gene. The length of the CDR3 is 14 residues. Trimming took 4 bases from V and 4 from J, leaving 12 bases between them. The CDR3 loop reads CASSVRGGGNTIYF. The CDR3 DNA reads as TGTGCCAGCAGCGTCAGGGGTGGAGGAAACACCATATATTTT.

The V call is TRBV5-1, the J call TRBJ1-4, with D unclear. Germline V CDR1 and CDR2: SGHRS, YFSETQ. V was cut by 7 bases and J by 0 bases, with 7 bases left in between. The CDR3 loop spans 13 amino acids. CDR3 amino acids: CASQAATNEKLFF. DNA for the CDR3: TGCGCCAGCCAAGCAGCAACTAATGAAAAACTGTTTTTT.

V is TRBV7-8 and J is TRBJ2-1, with 8 bases aligning to TRBD2. This CDR3 spans 15 amino acids. Unmatched junction bases numbered 3, after V lost 2 bases and J lost 3 bases. From germline, CDR1 is SGHVS and CDR2 FQNEAQ. The CDR3 region has the DNA TGTGCCAGCAGCTTAAGTAGCGGGGTCTACAATGAGCAGTTCTTC. It translates to CASSLSSGVYNEQFF.

V usage is TRBV27 and J usage is TRBJ1-1, with 10 bases lining up with TRBD1. CDR3 length: 11 residues. With 6 bases clipped from V and 11 bases from J, the junction kept 3 bases outside the gene matches. Per germline, CDR1 MNHEY and CDR2 SMNVEV (reference sequence). CDR3: CASRTGGQAFF. In nucleotides, the CDR3 is TGTGCCAGCAGGACAGGGGGCCAGGCTTTCTTT.

The V gene is TRBV18, the J gene TRBJ2-5, with 10 bases lining up with TRBD1. The DNA end is more similar to TRBJ2-7, so the J call may be wrong. CDR3 length equals 14 residues. Germline CDR1 is KGHSH and CDR2 is LQKENI. CDR3 sequence reads: CASSGTGATYEQYF. CDR3 DNA sequence: TGTGCCAGCTCCGGGACAGGGGCGACCTACGAGCAGTACTTC.

In this sample, this clone turned up once. V and J are TRBV19 and TRBJ2-3, with TRBD1 matching over 7 bases. V dropped 5 bases and J dropped 3; count of bases not matched to a gene: 8. The CDR3 is made up of 15 amino acids. Germline V gene sequence: CDR1 LNHDA, CDR2 SQIVND (reference sequence). CDR3 sequence: CASSDHRGPTDTQYF. In DNA, the CDR3 is TGTGCCAGTAGTGATCACAGGGGACCGACAGATACGCAGTATTTT.

The V gene is TRBV29-1, the J gene TRBJ1-1; 11 positions agree with TRBD1. Germline lookup yields CDR1 SQVTM and CDR2 ANQGSEA. J gave up 5 bases and V 6 bases, and 8 bases lay outside the gene matches. This CDR3 spans 14 amino acids. The CDR3 nucleotides read TGCAGCGTAGCCGAAGGGACAGGGGGAACTGAAGCTTTCTTT. Encoded protein: CSVAEGTGGTEAFF.

V gene TRBV29-1 combines with J gene TRBJ1-2, with D uncertain. CDR3 size: 15 residues. From germline, CDR1 is SQVTM and CDR2 ANQGSEA. V was pared by 3 bases and J by 4 bases, with 18 bases between. The CDR3 DNA sequence: TGCAGCGTTGACTCGATTCCGGGAGAGGCCTATGGCTACACCTTC. It encodes CSVDSIPGEAYGYTF.

J is TRBJ1-1 and V is TRBV11-2; D is perhaps TRBD1 (5 bases). The V gene's germline CDR1 is SGHAT and CDR2 FQNNGV. CDR3 length equals 16 residues. V was pared by 5 bases and J by 0 bases, with 16 bases between. DNA of the CDR3: TGTGCCAGCAGCAAACCGGTTGGGGGGATGAACACTGAAGCTTTCTTT. This translates into CASSKPVGGMNTEAFF.

The rearrangement uses TRBV18 and TRBJ2-3; a possible D gene is TRBD1 (6 bases). CDR3 size: 13 residues. V lost 6 bases and J 4 bases, leaving 11 bases between the germline ends. Germline loops: CDR1 KGHSH, CDR2 LQKENI. CDR3 sequence: CASSPGTPDTQYF. Here the CDR3 DNA reads TGTGCCAGCTCTCCAGGGACACCAGATACGCAGTATTTT.